This T cell receptor beta chain was found in a study of blood T cell repertoires in COVID-19. CDR3 size: 15 residues. Germline V lookup: CDR1 MNHEY, CDR2 SVGAGI. V was pared by 6 bases and J by 0 bases, with 7 bases of the junction left unmatched. Produced via immunoSEQ multiplex PCR; TCRdb's table is partial and in-frame only. Of around 12,000 clones in the sample, 90% were seen once. The sequence came from a human donor with active COVID-19. The donor label of this sample is uncertain. Sequenced: peripheral blood. The chain is built from TRBV6-5 and TRBJ1-1; 7 bases agree with TRBD1. The CDR3 DNA reads as TGTGCCAGCAGAAACAGGGGTAAGGTGAACACTGAAGCTTTCTTT. Its protein is CASRNRGKVNTEAFF.